This T cell receptor (beta chain) was captured in a study of beta chain features in type 1 diabetes. Isolated RNA was reverse transcribed in full, so expressed TCRB transcripts were sequenced. Here immunoSEQ multiplex PCR was the method, and the copy in TCRdb shows in-frame clones only, minus some. The repertoire has around 25,000 clones, roughly 70% of them found once; the top ten carry about 1.1%. General study results and limits: Patients' naive, central memory and Treg TCRB repertoires seemed closer to one another than those of healthy donors. Moderately but significantly shorter TCRB CDR3s were found in Type 1 diabetes patients in all four CD4+ subsets.

CDR3 size: 15 residues. Germline V gives CDR1 SGHVS, CDR2 FQNEAQ. J lost 7 bases, V lost 5 bases, and 14 bases had no gene match. CD4+ naive, central memory, regulatory and stem cell-like memory subsets were isolated by sorting on CD45RO/CCR7/CD25/CD127/CD95/CD27. This clone was detected only once. The antigen is undetermined. This TCR was sampled from a woman aged 40 to 50 with type 1 diabetes. The chain joins TRBV7-8 to TRBJ2-7; 7 bases fit TRBD2. The sample was stem cell memory CD4+ T cells from blood. CDR3 nucleotides: TGTGCCAGCAGCCCGTCCGCGGGAGCTTCGTGGGAGCAGTACTTC. This codes for CASSPSAGASWEQYF.